Below are 26 T cell receptor beta chains sequenced from a single sample in a study of control samples from healthy donors and cancer patients. TCRdb's table, derived via immunoSEQ multiplex PCR, lists solely in-frame clones and lacks some. The table has approximately 90,000 clones, 70% to 85% seen once; the top ten hold 38%. The sequenced sample consisted of PBMCs. All receptors derive from a man aged 70-80 years with lung cancer.

This CDR3 is CASSKGPNTGELFF. The CDR3 DNA follows: TGTGCCAGTAGTAAGGGTCCTAACACCGGGGAGCTGTTTTTT. The gene calls are TRBV19 and TRBJ2-2, with D unclear. This CDR3 has 14 amino acids. The germline V gene has CDR1 LNHDA and CDR2 SQIVND (reference sequence). Trimming removed 4 bases at V and 2 bases at J, with 8 bases between. The full variable domain, completed using reference TRBV19 and TRBJ2-2, is DGGITQSPKYLFRKEGQNVTLSCEQNLNHDAMYWYRQDPGQGLRLIYYSQIVNDFQKGDIAEGYSVSREKKESFPLTVTSAQKNPTAFYLCASSKGPNTGELFFGEGSRLTVL.

The gene calls are TRBV5-1 and TRBJ2-3; D gene uncertain. Trimming took off 2 bases at V and 0 bases at J, with 10 bases between the two ends. The germline CDR1 and CDR2 sequences are SGHRS and YFSETQ. CDR3 length: 15 residues. CDR3 DNA sequence: TGCGCCAGCAGCTTTCGCTTAGCTAGCACAGATACGCAGTATTTT. Its translation is CASSFRLASTDTQYF.

The gene calls are TRBV10-1 and TRBJ2-1; 9 nucleotides line up with TRBD2. This CDR3 is built from 13 residues. Germline V CDR1 and CDR2: WNHNN, SYGVQD (reference sequence). J gave up 7 bases and V 8 bases, and 6 bases lay outside the gene matches. The CDR3, as DNA: TGCGCCAGCGGGCGGGGGGGCCTAAATGAGCAGTTCTTC. Its translation is CASGRGGLNEQFF.

At least ten counts were recorded for this clone. This chain joins TRBV19 and TRBJ2-1, with TRBD2 identical over 8 bases. CDR1 is LNHDA and CDR2 is SQIVND in the germline V gene (reference sequence). The CDR3 covers 16 residues. J lost 8 bases, V lost 6 bases, and 15 bases had no gene match. The CDR3: CASRPRTSSEAHEQFF. The CDR3 nucleotides read TGTGCCAGTAGGCCACGGACTAGCTCGGAGGCGCATGAGCAGTTCTTC.

V and J are TRBV27 and TRBJ2-1; maybe TRBD2 (5 bases). The CDR3 is made up of 13 amino acids. Trimming removed 2 bases from V and 7 bases from J, with 9 bases in between. Germline values: CDR1 MNHEY, CDR2 SMNVEV (reference sequence). Written as DNA, the CDR3 is TGTGCCAGCAGTTTAATTCCGGGGAATGAGCAGTTCTTC. Protein sequence: CASSLIPGNEQFF.

This clone was detected many times. The chain uses TRBV10-3 and TRBJ2-3; 13 bases are a match to TRBD2. The CDR3 extends over 16 amino acids. Germline V gives CDR1 ENHRY, CDR2 SYGVKD. After removal of 4 bases from V and 2 bases from J, the junction contained 3 bases not matched to a gene. The CDR3 coding sequence is TGTGCCATCAGTGGACTAGCGGGGGGCTTCACAGATACGCAGTATTTT. It codes for CAISGLAGGFTDTQYF.

The rearrangement uses TRBV9 and TRBJ2-5, with D unresolved. V lost 0 bases and J 4 bases, leaving 10 bases between the germline ends. Germline values: CDR1 SGDLS, CDR2 YYNGEE. The CDR3 is 14 residues long. CDR3 nucleotides: TGTGCCAGCAGCGTAGATCCAGCCTCAGAGACCCAGTACTTC. Encoded protein: CASSVDPASETQYF.

The chain combines TRBV5-1 with TRBJ2-3; maybe TRBD1 (6 bases). Germline assignment: CDR1 SGHRS and CDR2 YFSETQ. This CDR3 region has 17 residues. V lost 4 bases and J lost 3, with 21 bases in between. The DNA for the CDR3 is TGCGCCAGCAGCCCCCTCGGGATTCAGGGGTTGACAGATACGCAGTATTTT. Protein: CASSPLGIQGLTDTQYF.

The chain employs TRBV21-1 and TRBJ1-2. TRBV21-1 is recorded as a pseudogene. The CDR3 totals 17 residues. This chain's CDR3 is CASSKEESGGFIHGYTF. DNA of the CDR3: TGTGCCAGCAGCAAAGAGGAGTCAGGAGGTTTTATCCATGGCTACACCTTC.

The chain joins TRBV5-5 to TRBJ1-1; no definite D call. The V and J ends lost 1 base and 5 bases respectively, with 0 bases between them. The germline V gene encodes CDR1 SGHKS and CDR2 YYEKEE (reference sequence). This CDR3 spans 10 amino acids. CDR3 protein: CASSLTEAFF. As DNA, the CDR3 is TGTGCCAGCAGCTTGACTGAAGCTTTCTTT. The full variable domain, with the rest looked up from reference TRBV5-5 and TRBJ1-1, is DAGVTQSPTHLIKTRGQQVTLRCSPISGHKSVSWYQQVLGQGPQFIFQYYEKEERGRGNFPDRFSARQFPNYSSELNVNALLLGDSALYLCASSLTEAFFGQGTRLTVV.

The chain is built from TRBV6-5 and TRBJ1-1; D gene ambiguous. CDR3 size: 13 residues. V was trimmed by 8 bases and J by 1 base, leaving 11 bases between them. The germline V gene has CDR1 MNHEY and CDR2 SVGAGI. This CDR3 is CASQQEGNTEAFF. The CDR3 nucleotides are TGTGCCAGCCAACAAGAGGGGAACACTGAAGCTTTCTTT.

V is TRBV5-1 and J is TRBJ2-3; 8 positions match TRBD2. With V trimmed by 0 bases and J by 2 bases, 8 bases remained unmatched. The CDR3 contains 17 residues. CDR1 is SGHRS and CDR2 is YFSETQ in the germline V gene. CDR3 loop: CASSLGSSGLYTDTQYF. The CDR3 nucleotides read TGCGCCAGCAGCTTGGGGTCTAGCGGGTTATACACAGATACGCAGTATTTT.

J is TRBJ1-2 and V is TRBV30; tentative D call: TRBD1 (6 bases). Looked up from germline, CDR1 is GTSNPN and CDR2 is SVGIG (reference sequence). This CDR3 has 14 amino acids. Trimming removed 3 bases at V and 2 bases at J, with 13 bases between. The CDR3 protein is CAWSRDTANYGYTF. CDR3 coding DNA: TGTGCCTGGAGCCGGGACACCGCCAACTATGGCTACACCTTC. The full variable domain, with the rest looked up from reference TRBV30 and TRBJ1-2, is SQTIHQWPATLVQPVGSPLSLECTVEGTSNPNLYWYRQAAGRGLQLLFYSVGIGQISSEVPQNLSASRPQDRQFILSSKKLLLSDSGFYLCAWSRDTANYGYTFGSGTRLTVV.

The chain combines TRBV12-3 or TRBV12-4 with TRBJ2-5; no definite D call. V lost 2 bases, J lost 5 bases, and 9 bases lay in between. This CDR3 spans 13 amino acids. CDR3 DNA: TGTGCCAGCAGTTTACTAGGTTGGGAGACCCAGTACTTC. As protein: CASSLLGWETQYF.

The chain joins TRBV28 to TRBJ2-7; 8 bases line up with TRBD2. Germline CDR1 MDHEN, CDR2 SYDVKM. CDR3 length equals 15 residues. The junction had 6 bases not matched to a gene; V was cut back by 4 bases and J by 1 base. The CDR3 DNA reads TGTGCCAGCAGTTCCGCGGGGGGCGGTTCCTACGAGCAGTACTTC. Translation gives CASSSAGGGSYEQYF.

V gene TRBV7-8 combines with J gene TRBJ2-1; 12 bases fit TRBD2. The V and J ends lost 5 bases and 4 bases, in that order; junction bases with no gene match: 18. The CDR3 spans 20 residues. Germline V gives CDR1 SGHVS, CDR2 FQNEAQ. Here the CDR3 DNA reads TGTGCCAGCAGCCTTCTGAGGACTAGCGGGGCCCCGTCAATTTACAATGAGCAGTTCTTC. Its translation: CASSLLRTSGAPSIYNEQFF.

This clone was picked up one time. V usage is TRBV24-1 and J usage is TRBJ1-1, with TRBD1 identical over 7 bases. The length of the CDR3 is 14 residues. V dropped 5 bases and J dropped 1; count of bases not matched to a gene: 3. Germline V gene sequence: CDR1 KGHDR, CDR2 SFDVKD. The CDR3: CATSAGTANTEAFF. The CDR3 nucleotides read TGTGCCACCAGTGCCGGGACAGCGAACACTGAAGCTTTCTTT.

V gene TRBV10-3 combines with J gene TRBJ2-1; D tentatively reads TRBD1 or TRBD2 (5 bases each). The V and J ends lost 7 bases and 1 base respectively, with 11 bases between them. Germline V lookup: CDR1 ENHRY, CDR2 SYGVKD. CDR3 length: 14 residues. CDR3 sequence (DNA): TGTGCCATCATGAGGGGTGGGTCCTACAATGAGCAGTTCTTC. Translated: CAIMRGGSYNEQFF.

This chain uses TRBV5-1 with TRBJ2-7, with a tentative D call TRBD1 (6 bases). The germline V gene has CDR1 SGHRS and CDR2 YFSETQ. The CDR3 loop spans 14 amino acids. Trimming cost V 0 bases and J 5 bases, with 12 bases left between them. The CDR3 nucleotides read TGCGCCAGCAGCTTGGCTACAGACAGGAACGAGCAGTACTTC. It yields the protein CASSLATDRNEQYF.

This chain connects TRBV5-4 to TRBJ1-6; possible D gene TRBD1, 6 bases. The CDR3 is 15 amino acids. Per germline, CDR1 SGHNT and CDR2 YYREEE (reference sequence). V was cut by 0 bases and J by 7 bases, with 11 bases left in between. CDR3 nucleotide sequence: TGTGCCAGCAGCTTGGACAGGGTCAACAATTCACCCCTCCACTTT. It encodes CASSLDRVNNSPLHF.

The CDR3 reads CASSQDQVGYYNEQFF. For the CDR3, the DNA is TGTGCCAGCAGCCAAGATCAGGTTGGGTACTACAATGAGCAGTTCTTC. This chain uses TRBV3-1 (or the pseudogene TRBV3-2) with TRBJ2-1; D is uncertain. Trimming shortened V by 0 bases and J by 3 bases, and 12 bases separated the two germline ends. Germline V lookup: CDR1 LGHDT, CDR2 YNNKEL (reference sequence). The CDR3 has 16 amino acids.

This clone was detected once. The chain recombines TRBV30 with TRBJ1-6; D not resolved. Germline CDR1 reads GTSNPN; CDR2 reads SVGIG (reference sequence). The ends were cut back, 8 bases at V and 8 bases at J, with 19 bases in the middle. The CDR3 has 14 residues. CDR3 sequence reads: CAGPQRAIDSPLHF. CDR3 DNA sequence: TGTGCCGGCCCCCAGCGGGCGATAGATTCACCCCTCCACTTT.

V is TRBV6-5 and J is TRBJ2-6; D remains ambiguous. Germline CDR1 MNHEY, CDR2 SVGAGI. The CDR3 is made up of 15 amino acids. Trimming shortened V by 4 bases and J by 0 bases, and 7 bases separated the two germline ends. CDR3 amino acids: CASSSLSSGANVLTF. As DNA, the CDR3 is TGTGCCAGCAGTTCCCTATCCTCTGGGGCCAACGTCCTGACTTTC.

The genes are TRBV6-6 and TRBJ2-5; weak D call: TRBD2 (5 bases). Trimming cost V 6 bases and J 4 bases, with 9 bases left between them. This CDR3 is built from 12 residues. From germline, CDR1 is MNHNY and CDR2 SVGAGI (reference sequence). This CDR3 is CASSARGETQYF. CDR3 nucleotide sequence: TGTGCCAGCAGCGCCCGGGGAGAGACCCAGTACTTC.

The rearrangement links TRBV2 to TRBJ1-6, with D uncertain. Trimming removed 6 bases at V and 0 bases at J, with 9 bases between. This CDR3 is built from 15 residues. Germline CDR1 SNHLY, CDR2 FYNNEI. The CDR3 sequence is CASRGTSSYNSPLHF. CDR3 DNA: TGTGCCAGCAGAGGAACTAGCTCCTATAATTCACCCCTCCACTTT.

The J gene is TRBJ2-2, the V gene TRBV7-9, with 9 positions matching TRBD1. After removal of 2 bases from V and 5 bases from J, the junction contained 6 bases not matched to a gene. CDR1 and CDR2 from the germline V gene are SEHNR and FQNEAQ (reference sequence). This CDR3 is built from 16 residues. In DNA form, the CDR3 reads TGTGCCAGCAGCTTATTTTGGACAGGGGATACCGGGGAGCTGTTTTTT. Its protein is CASSLFWTGDTGELFF.